This TCR beta chain was profiled in a study of cytomegalovirus exposure and HLA in healthy donors. Study-wide points: Under in vitro conditions, a few CMV-associated chains were confirmed as specific for CMV antigens. Cytomegalovirus status was reportedly diagnosed by the classifier with high sensitivity and specificity.

TCRdb's copy holds only in-frame clones and misses some; the assay was immunoSEQ multiplex PCR. The sample has 150,000 or so clones, 80% to 90% seen once; the top ten hold about 20%. On this clone: Its antigen is as yet unknown.

The V gene end was trimmed by 6 bases and the J gene end by 13 bases; junction bases not matched to a gene: 10. The CDR3 covers 14 residues. Germline CDR1 reads MNHEY; CDR2 reads SVGAGI. Sequencing was done on a sample of PBMCs. This receptor was obtained from a young man in good health and CMV-seropositive. The chain couples TRBV6-5 to TRBJ2-6, with 9 bases identical to TRBD1. CDR3 protein: CASSPGTGNLVLTF. In DNA form, the CDR3 reads TGTGCCAGCAGCCCCGGGACAGGGAACCTTGTCCTGACTTTC.